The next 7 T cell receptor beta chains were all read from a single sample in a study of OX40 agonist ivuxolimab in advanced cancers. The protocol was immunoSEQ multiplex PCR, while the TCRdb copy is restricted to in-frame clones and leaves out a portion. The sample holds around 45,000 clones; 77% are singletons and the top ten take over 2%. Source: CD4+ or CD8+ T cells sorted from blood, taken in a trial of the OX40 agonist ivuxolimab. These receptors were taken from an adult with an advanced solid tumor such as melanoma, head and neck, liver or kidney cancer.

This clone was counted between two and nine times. The CDR3 DNA sequence: TGTGCCAGCAGCTTAACAATCGAGAGTACTGAAGCTTTCTTT. This encodes CASSLTIESTEAFF. The chain couples TRBV7-9 to TRBJ1-1; no clear D gene. Germline assignment: CDR1 SEHNR and CDR2 FQNEAQ (reference sequence). This CDR3 contains 14 residues. V shed 2 bases and J shed 5 bases, with 12 bases lying between them.

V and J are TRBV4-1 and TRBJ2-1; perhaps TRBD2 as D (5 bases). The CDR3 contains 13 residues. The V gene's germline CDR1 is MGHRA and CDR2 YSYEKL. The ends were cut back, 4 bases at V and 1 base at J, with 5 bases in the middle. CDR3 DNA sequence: TGCGCCAGCAGCCGGGAGTCCTACAATGAGCAGTTCTTC. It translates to CASSRESYNEQFF.

CDR3 sequence: CASSSRRTDTQYF. CDR3 sequence (DNA): TGTGCCAGCAGCTCACGACGCACAGATACGCAGTATTTT. The chain joins TRBV5-6 to TRBJ2-3, with D unclear. Trimming removed 3 bases from V and 1 base from J, with 6 bases in between. Germline loops: CDR1 SGHDT, CDR2 YYEEEE. This CDR3 has 13 amino acids.

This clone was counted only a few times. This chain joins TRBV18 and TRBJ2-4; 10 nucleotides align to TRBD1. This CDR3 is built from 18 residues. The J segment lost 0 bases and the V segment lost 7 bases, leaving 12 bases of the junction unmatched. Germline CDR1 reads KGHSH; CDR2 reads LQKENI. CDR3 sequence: CASLPGQGFSQAKNIQYF. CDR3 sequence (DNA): TGTGCCAGCTTACCGGGACAGGGGTTTTCTCAAGCCAAAAACATTCAGTACTTC.

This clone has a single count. The DNA of the CDR3 is TGTGCCAGCAGTGAACAAGACGTACGGAATTCACCCCTCCACTTT. Residues: CASSEQDVRNSPLHF. V and J are TRBV2 and TRBJ1-6; D is ambiguous. The germline V gene encodes CDR1 SNHLY and CDR2 FYNNEI. Trimming stripped 2 bases from V and 7 bases from J, with 12 bases between. This CDR3 is built from 15 residues.

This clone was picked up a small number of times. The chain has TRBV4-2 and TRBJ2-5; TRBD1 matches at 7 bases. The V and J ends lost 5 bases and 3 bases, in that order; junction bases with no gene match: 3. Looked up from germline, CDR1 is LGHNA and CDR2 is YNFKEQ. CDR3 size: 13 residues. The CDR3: CASSRDREETQYF. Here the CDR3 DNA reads TGTGCCAGCAGCAGGGACAGAGAAGAGACCCAGTACTTC.

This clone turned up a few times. In nucleotides, the CDR3 is TGTGCCAGCTCACCAGAATCAGATACGCAGTATTTT. Translation gives CASSPESDTQYF. This sequence joins TRBV18 and TRBJ2-3; D not resolved. The CDR3 totals 12 residues. CDR1 and CDR2 from the germline V gene are KGHSH and LQKENI. V shed 2 bases and J shed 4 bases, with 4 bases lying between them.